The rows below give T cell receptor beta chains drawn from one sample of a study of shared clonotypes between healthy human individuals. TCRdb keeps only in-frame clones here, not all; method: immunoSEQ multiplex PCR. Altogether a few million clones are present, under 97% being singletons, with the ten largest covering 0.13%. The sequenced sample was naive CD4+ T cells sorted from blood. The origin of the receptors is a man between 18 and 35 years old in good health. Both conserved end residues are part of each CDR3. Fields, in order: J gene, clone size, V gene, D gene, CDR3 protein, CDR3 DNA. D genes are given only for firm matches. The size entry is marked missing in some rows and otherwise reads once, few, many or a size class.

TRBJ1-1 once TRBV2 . CASSIKWDTEAFF TGTGCCAGCAGTATTAAATGGGACACTGAAGCTTTCTTT
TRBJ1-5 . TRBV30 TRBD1 CAWSVWRGRVSNQPQHF TGTGCCTGGAGTGTATGGAGGGGGCGTGTGAGCAATCAGCCCCAGCATTTT
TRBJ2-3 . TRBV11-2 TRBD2 CASRRSAGLAGADTQYF TGTGCCAGCAGGAGGAGCGCGGGACTAGCGGGGGCTGATACGCAGTATTTT
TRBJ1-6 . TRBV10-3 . CAISGDLNSPLHF TGTGCCATCAGTGGGGACCTTAATTCACCCCTCCACTTT
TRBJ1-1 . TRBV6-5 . CASSDEQGGTEAFF TGTGCCAGCAGTGACGAACAGGGAGGCACTGAAGCTTTCTTT
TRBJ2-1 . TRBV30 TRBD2 CAWSVGLAGSNEQFF TGTGCCTGGAGTGTAGGACTAGCGGGAAGCAATGAGCAGTTCTTC
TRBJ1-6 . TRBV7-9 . CASSLVALNSPLHF TGTGCCAGCAGCTTAGTGGCTCTAAATTCACCCCTCCACTTT
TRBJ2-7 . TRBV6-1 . CASSELGIGNSYEQYF TGTGCCAGCAGTGAACTCGGAATAGGGAACTCCTACGAGCAGTACTTC
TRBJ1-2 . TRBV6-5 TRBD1 CASRQGATNYGYTF TGTGCCAGCAGACAGGGGGCGACGAACTATGGCTACACCTTC
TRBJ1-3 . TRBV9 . CASSVDVGISGNTIYF TGTGCCAGCAGCGTAGATGTGGGGATCTCTGGAAACACCATATATTTT
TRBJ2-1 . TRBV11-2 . CASSFRPLYNEQFF TGTGCCAGCAGCTTTAGACCGCTCTACAATGAGCAGTTCTTC
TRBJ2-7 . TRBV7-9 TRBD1 CASSLANFRDRGNYEQYF TGTGCCAGCAGCTTAGCGAACTTCCGGGACAGGGGGAACTACGAGCAGTACTTC
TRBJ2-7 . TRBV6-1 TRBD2 CASSTQTGGPYEQYF TGTGCCAGCAGCACTCAAACGGGGGGGCCCTACGAGCAGTACTTC
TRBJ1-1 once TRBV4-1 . CASSQGGRDAFF TGCGCCAGCAGCCAAGGGGGCAGGGATGCTTTCTTT
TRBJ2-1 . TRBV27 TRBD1 CASSSDRGYSEQFF TGTGCCAGCAGTTCCGACAGGGGTTACAGTGAGCAGTTCTTC
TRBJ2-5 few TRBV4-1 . CASSRGTARETQYF TGCGCCAGCAGCCGGGGGACGGCCCGGGAGACCCAGTACTTC
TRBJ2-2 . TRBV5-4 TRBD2 CASSSELAGRSGELFF TGTGCCAGCAGCTCCGAACTAGCGGGAAGGTCCGGGGAGCTGTTTTTT
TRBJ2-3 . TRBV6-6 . CASSSPTDTQYF TGTGCCAGCAGTTCCCCAACAGATACGCAGTATTTT
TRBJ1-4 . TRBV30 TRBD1 CAWKGWDRAATNEKLFF TGTGCCTGGAAAGGGTGGGACAGGGCTGCAACTAATGAAAAACTGTTTTTT
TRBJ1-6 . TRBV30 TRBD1 CAWAGQGTNSPLHF TGTGCCTGGGCGGGACAGGGGACTAATTCACCCCTCCACTTT
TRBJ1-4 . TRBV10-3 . CAISDREEEKLFF TGTGCCATCAGTGACCGGGAAGAAGAAAAACTGTTTTTT
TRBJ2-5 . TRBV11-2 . CASSTGVQETQYF TGTGCCAGCAGCACGGGGGTCCAAGAGACCCAGTACTTC
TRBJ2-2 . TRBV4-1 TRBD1 CASSPTGIAPGELFF TGCGCCAGCAGTCCGACAGGGATCGCGCCCGGGGAGCTGTTTTTT
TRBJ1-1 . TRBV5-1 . CASSLAPLMNTEAFF TGCGCCAGCAGCTTGGCCCCACTTATGAACACTGAAGCTTTCTTT
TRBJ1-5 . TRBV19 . CASTARGVRNQPQHF TGTGCCAGTACCGCAAGAGGAGTCCGCAATCAGCCCCAGCATTTT
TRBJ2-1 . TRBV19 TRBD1 CASRDRPVWEQFF TGTGCCAGTCGGGACAGGCCCGTTTGGGAGCAGTTCTTC
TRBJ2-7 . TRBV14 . CASSQSYYFQQYF TGTGCCAGCAGCCAGTCGTATTATTTCCAGCAGTACTTC
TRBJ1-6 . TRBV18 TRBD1 CASSPTTGGYSPLHF TGTGCCAGCTCACCAACCACAGGGGGGTATTCACCCCTCCACTTT
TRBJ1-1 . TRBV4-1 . CASSQTGQTRNTEAFF TGCGCCAGCAGCCAAACGGGGCAGACTCGGAACACTGAAGCTTTCTTT
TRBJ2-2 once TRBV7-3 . CASSSSLLEQEELFF TGTGCCAGCAGCTCAAGCTTACTAGAGCAGGAGGAGCTGTTTTTT
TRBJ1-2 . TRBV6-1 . CASTETGTNYGYTF TGTGCCAGCACTGAGACAGGAACTAACTATGGCTACACCTTC
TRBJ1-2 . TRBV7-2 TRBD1 CASSLGSGGAGGYTF TGTGCCAGCAGCTTAGGGTCAGGGGGCGCGGGTGGCTACACCTTC
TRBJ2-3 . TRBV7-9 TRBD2 CASSPPGLSDTQYF TGTGCCAGCAGCCCGCCGGGACTATCAGATACGCAGTATTTT
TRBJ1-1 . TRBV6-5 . CASSQPGTLRPDF TGTGCCAGCAGCCAGCCCGGGACTCTACGCCCGGATTTT
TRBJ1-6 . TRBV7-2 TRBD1 CASSAGQGYNSPLHF TGTGCCAGCAGTGCGGGACAGGGCTATAATTCACCCCTCCACTTT
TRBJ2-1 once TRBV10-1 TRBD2 CASSESRGGSGRAFGEQFF TGCGCCAGCAGTGAGTCCCGGGGGGGTTCCGGGAGGGCCTTCGGTGAGCAGTTCTTC
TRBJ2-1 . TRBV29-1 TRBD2 CSVDPSGAFSEQFF TGCAGCGTTGACCCTAGCGGGGCCTTCTCCGAGCAGTTCTTC
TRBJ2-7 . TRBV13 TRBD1 CASSLQGASLEQYF TGTGCCAGCAGCTTACAGGGGGCTTCCCTCGAGCAGTACTTC
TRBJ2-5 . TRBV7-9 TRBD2 CASSLAGLEETQYF TGTGCCAGCAGCTTAGCGGGACTAGAGGAGACCCAGTACTTC
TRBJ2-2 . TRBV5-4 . CASRRQVTGELFF TGTGCCAGCAGACGACAGGTCACCGGGGAGCTGTTTTTT
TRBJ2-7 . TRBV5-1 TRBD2 CASSLAGLAGGREQYF TGCGCCAGCAGCTTGGCCGGGCTAGCGGGAGGGCGGGAGCAGTACTTC
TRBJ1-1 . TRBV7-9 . CASSLVTGRTEAFF TGTGCCAGCAGCTTAGTAACAGGGAGGACTGAAGCTTTCTTT
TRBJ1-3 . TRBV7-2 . CASSSSLGPGNTIYF TGTGCCAGCAGCTCATCGCTGGGGCCTGGAAACACCATATATTTT
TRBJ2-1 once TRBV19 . CASSPFPYYSYNEQFF TGTGCCAGTAGTCCTTTCCCGTACTACTCCTACAATGAGCAGTTCTTC
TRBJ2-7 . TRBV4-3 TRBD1 CASSHGTDSYEQYF TGCGCCAGCAGCCATGGGACAGACTCCTACGAGCAGTACTTC
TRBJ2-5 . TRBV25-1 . CASSGTNQETQYF TGTGCCAGCTCGGGGACAAACCAAGAGACCCAGTACTTC
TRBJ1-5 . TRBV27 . CASSTDSPYQPQHF TGTGCCAGCAGTACGGACAGCCCTTATCAGCCCCAGCATTTT
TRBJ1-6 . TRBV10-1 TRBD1 CASRGQGDNSPLHF TGCGCCAGCAGAGGACAGGGCGATAATTCACCCCTCCACTTT
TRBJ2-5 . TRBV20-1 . CSARSQETQYF TGCAGTGCTAGAAGTCAAGAGACCCAGTACTTC
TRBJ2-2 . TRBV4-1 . CASSQGLTVAGELFF TGCGCCAGCAGCCAAGGCCTGACTGTTGCCGGGGAGCTGTTTTTT
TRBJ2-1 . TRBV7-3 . CASSLTGRDEQFF TGTGCCAGCAGCTTAACAGGAAGGGATGAGCAGTTCTTC
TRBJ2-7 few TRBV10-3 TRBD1 CAIRGQGSYEQYF TGTGCCATCAGGGGACAGGGCTCCTACGAGCAGTACTTC
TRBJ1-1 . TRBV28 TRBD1 CASRTGKNTEAFF TGTGCCAGCAGGACAGGGAAGAACACTGAAGCTTTCTTT
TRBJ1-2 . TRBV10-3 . CAISDFLGPGGYTF TGTGCCATCAGTGACTTTCTGGGACCAGGGGGCTACACCTTC